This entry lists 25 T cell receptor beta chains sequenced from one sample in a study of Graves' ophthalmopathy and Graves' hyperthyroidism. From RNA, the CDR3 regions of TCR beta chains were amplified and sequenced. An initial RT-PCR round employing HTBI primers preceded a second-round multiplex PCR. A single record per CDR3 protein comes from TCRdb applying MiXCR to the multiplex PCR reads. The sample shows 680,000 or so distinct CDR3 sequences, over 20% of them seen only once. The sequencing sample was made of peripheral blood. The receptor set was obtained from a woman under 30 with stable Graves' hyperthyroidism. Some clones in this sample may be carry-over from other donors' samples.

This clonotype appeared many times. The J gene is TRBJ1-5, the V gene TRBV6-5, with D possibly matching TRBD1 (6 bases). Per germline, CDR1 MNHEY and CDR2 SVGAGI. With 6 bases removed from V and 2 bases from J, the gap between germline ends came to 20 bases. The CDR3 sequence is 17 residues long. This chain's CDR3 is CASSPSGGLSGNQPQHF. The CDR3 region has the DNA TGTGCCAGCAGCCCCTCCGGGGGGCTAAGTGGCAATCAGCCCCAGCATTTT.

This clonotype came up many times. CDR3 bases: TGTGCCATCAGTGACGTGACAGGGATCACTGAAGCTTTCTTT. Protein sequence: CAISDVTGITEAFF. V gene TRBV10-3 combines with J gene TRBJ1-1; 7 bases agree with TRBD1. Per the germline V gene, CDR1 is ENHRY and CDR2 is SYGVKD. Losses at the gene ends were 3 bases for V and 4 bases for J; bases not matched to a gene: 5. The CDR3 has 14 residues.

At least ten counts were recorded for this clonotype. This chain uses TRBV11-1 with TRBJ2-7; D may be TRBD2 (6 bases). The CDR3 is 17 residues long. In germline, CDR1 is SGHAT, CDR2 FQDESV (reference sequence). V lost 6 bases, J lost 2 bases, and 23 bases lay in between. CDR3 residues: CASRRHISGTGAYEQYF. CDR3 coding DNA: TGTGCCAGCAGGCGGCACATATCCGGGACTGGGGCCTACGAGCAGTACTTC.

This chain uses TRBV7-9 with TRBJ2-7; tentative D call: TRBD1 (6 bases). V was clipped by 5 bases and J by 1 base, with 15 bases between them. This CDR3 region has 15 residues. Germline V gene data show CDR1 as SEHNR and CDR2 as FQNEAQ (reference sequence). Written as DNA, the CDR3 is TGTGCCAGCAGCCTTTTTCTTGGGACATCCTACGAGCAGTACTTC. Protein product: CASSLFLGTSYEQYF.

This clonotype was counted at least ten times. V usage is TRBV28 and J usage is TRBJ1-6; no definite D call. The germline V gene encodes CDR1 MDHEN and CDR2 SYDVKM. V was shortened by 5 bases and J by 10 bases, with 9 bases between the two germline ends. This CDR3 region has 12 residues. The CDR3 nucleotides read TGTGCCAGCAGTATCATACGATCACCCCTCCACTTT. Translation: CASSIIRSPLHF.

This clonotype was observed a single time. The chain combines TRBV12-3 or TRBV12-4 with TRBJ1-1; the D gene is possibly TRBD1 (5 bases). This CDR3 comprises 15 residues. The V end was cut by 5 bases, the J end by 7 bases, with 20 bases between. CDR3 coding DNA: TGTGCCAGCAGTCAAAACGGCCTCGGTAGGGGTGAAGCTTTCTTT. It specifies CASSQNGLGRGEAFF.

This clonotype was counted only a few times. CDR3 residues: CAWDTGEGTGELFF. The CDR3 coding sequence is TGTGCCTGGGACACAGGGGAGGGAACCGGGGAGCTGTTTTTT. This chain uses TRBV30 with TRBJ2-2; possibly TRBD1 or TRBD2 for D (7 bases each). Germline loops: CDR1 GTSNPN, CDR2 SVGIG (reference sequence). CDR3 size: 14 residues. V was trimmed by 5 bases and J by 5 bases, leaving 15 bases between them.

The DNA of the CDR3 is TGTGCCAGCAGCAATCCAGGGGGGGGGCGCTCCTACGAGCAGTACTTC. The encoded protein is CASSNPGGGRSYEQYF. The rearrangement joins TRBV12-3 or TRBV12-4 to TRBJ2-7; D is tentatively TRBD1 or TRBD2 (7 bases each). V lost 6 bases and J 0 bases, leaving 18 bases between the germline ends. The CDR3 has 16 residues.

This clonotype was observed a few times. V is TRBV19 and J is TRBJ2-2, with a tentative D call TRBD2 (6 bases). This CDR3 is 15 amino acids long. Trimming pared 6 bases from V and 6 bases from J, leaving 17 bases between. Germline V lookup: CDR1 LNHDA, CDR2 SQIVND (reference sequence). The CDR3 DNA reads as TGTGCCAGTAGCCTTATGGAGGGAAGCGCCGGGGAGCTGTTTTTT. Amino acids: CASSLMEGSAGELFF. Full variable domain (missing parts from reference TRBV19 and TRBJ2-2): DGGITQSPKYLFRKEGQNVTLSCEQNLNHDAMYWYRQDPGQGLRLIYYSQIVNDFQKGDIAEGYSVSREKKESFPLTVTSAQKNPTAFYLCASSLMEGSAGELFFGEGSRLTVL.

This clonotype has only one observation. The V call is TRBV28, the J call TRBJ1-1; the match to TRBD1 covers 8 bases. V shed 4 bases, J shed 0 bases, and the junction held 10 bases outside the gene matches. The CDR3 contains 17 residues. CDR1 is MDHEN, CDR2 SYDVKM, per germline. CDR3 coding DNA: TGTGCCAGCAGTTCTTTCGGGGACAGGTTTTTGAACACTGAAGCTTTCTTT. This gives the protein CASSSFGDRFLNTEAFF.

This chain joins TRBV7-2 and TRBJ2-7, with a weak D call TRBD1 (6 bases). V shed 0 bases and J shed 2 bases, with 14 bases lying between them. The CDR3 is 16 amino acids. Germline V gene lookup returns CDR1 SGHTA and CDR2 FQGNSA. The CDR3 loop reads CASSLAWDIPPYEQYF. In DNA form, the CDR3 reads TGTGCCAGCAGCTTAGCTTGGGACATCCCTCCCTACGAGCAGTACTTC.

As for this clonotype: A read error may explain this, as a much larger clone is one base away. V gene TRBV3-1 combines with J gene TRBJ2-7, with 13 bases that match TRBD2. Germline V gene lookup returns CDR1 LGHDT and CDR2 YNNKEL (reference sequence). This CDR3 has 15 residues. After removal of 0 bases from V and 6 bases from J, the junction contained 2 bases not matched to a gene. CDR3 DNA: TGTGCCAGCAGCCAAGAACTAGCGGGAGGGGGCGAGCAGTACTTC. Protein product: CASSQELAGGGEQYF.

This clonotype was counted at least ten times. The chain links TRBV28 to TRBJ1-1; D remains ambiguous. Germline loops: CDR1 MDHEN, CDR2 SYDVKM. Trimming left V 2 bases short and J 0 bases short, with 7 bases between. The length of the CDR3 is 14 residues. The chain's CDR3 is CASSLRPMNTEAFF. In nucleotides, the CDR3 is TGTGCCAGCAGTTTAAGACCCATGAACACTGAAGCTTTCTTT.

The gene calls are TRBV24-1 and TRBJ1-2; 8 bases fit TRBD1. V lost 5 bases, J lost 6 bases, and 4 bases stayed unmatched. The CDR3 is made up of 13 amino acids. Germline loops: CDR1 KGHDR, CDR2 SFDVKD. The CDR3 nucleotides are TGTGCCACCAGTGCCCTGGACAGGGATGGCTACACCTTC. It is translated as CATSALDRDGYTF.

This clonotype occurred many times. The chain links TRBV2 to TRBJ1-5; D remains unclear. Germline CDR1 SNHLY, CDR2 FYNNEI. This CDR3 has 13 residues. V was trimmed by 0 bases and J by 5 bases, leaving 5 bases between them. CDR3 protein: CASSEADDQPQHF. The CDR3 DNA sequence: TGTGCCAGCAGTGAAGCAGATGATCAGCCCCAGCATTTT.

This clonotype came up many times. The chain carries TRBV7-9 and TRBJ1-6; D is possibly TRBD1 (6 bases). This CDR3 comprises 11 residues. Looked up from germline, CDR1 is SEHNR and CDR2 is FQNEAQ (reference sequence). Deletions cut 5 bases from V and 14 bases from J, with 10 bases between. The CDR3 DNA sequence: TGTGCCAGCAGCCTAGGGGGTGCCCTCCACTTT. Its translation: CASSLGGALHF.

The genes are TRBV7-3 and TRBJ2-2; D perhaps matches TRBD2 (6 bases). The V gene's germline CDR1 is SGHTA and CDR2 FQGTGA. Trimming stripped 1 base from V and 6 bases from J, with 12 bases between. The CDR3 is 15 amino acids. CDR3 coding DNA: TGTGCCAGCAGCTTAATGGGGGGAGTGGCCGGGGAGCTGTTTTTT. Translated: CASSLMGGVAGELFF.

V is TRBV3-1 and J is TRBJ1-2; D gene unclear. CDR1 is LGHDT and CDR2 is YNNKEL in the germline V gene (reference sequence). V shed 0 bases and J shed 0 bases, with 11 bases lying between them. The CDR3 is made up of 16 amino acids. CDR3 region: CASSQEGLTTNYGYTF. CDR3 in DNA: TGTGCCAGCAGCCAAGAAGGGCTGACTACTAACTATGGCTACACCTTC.

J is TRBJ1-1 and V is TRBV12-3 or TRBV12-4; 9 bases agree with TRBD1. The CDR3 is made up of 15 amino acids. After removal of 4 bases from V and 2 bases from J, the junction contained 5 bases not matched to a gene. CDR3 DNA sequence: TGTGCCAGCAGTTCCAACAGGGGGCAAAACACTGAAGCTTTCTTT. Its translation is CASSSNRGQNTEAFF.

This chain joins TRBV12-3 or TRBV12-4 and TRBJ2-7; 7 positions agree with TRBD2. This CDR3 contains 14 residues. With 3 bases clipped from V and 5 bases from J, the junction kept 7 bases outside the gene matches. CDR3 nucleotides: TGTGCCAGCAGTTTTGCCGGACTAGTCAACGAGCAGTACTTC. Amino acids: CASSFAGLVNEQYF.

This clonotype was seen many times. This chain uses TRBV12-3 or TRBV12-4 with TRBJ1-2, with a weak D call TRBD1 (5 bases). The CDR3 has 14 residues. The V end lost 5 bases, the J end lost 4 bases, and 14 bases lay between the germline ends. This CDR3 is CASSPGRRTYGYTF. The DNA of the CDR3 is TGTGCCAGCAGTCCGGGACGGAGGACCTATGGCTACACCTTC.

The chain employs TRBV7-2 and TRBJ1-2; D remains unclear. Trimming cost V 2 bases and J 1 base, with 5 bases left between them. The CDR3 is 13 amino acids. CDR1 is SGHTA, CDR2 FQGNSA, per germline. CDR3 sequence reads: CASSLTNNYGYTF. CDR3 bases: TGTGCCAGCAGCTTAACGAATAACTATGGCTACACCTTC.

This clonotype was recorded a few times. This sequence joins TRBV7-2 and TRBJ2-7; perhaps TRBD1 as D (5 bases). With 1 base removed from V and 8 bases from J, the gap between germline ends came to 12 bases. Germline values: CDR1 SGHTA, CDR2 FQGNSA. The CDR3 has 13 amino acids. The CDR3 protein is CASSLGTHGQQYF. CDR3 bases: TGTGCCAGCAGCTTAGGGACACATGGGCAGCAGTACTTC.

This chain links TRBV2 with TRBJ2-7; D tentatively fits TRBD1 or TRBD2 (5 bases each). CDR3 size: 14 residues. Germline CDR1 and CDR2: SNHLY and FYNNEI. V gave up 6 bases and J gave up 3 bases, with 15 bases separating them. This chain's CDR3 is CASRPGLGVYEQYF. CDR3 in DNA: TGTGCCAGCAGGCCCGGATTGGGGGTCTACGAGCAGTACTTC.

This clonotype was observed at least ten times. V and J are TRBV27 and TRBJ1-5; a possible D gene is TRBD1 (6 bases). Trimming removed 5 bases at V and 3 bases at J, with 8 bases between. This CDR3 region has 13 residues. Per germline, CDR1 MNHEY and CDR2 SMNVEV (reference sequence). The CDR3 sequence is CASSRDNNQPQHF. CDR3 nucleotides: TGTGCCAGCAGTCGGGACAACAATCAGCCCCAGCATTTT.